The entry below gives a single T cell receptor beta chain sequence along with its context. This entry belongs to a study of blood T cell repertoires in COVID-19. Study processing details: Amplified reference gene primers provided the basis for estimating nucleated cell counts. The data were produced by immunoSEQ multiplex PCR, yet TCRdb's version contains in-frame clones alone and is incomplete. V, J and clone size were drawn from that table, and D and trimming were deduced from the DNA. The sample lists 160,000 or so clones; 90% were seen once. Trimming shortened V by 0 bases and J by 7 bases, and 11 bases separated the two germline ends. Germline lookup yields CDR1 SGHRS and CDR2 YFSETQ. The CDR3 totals 14 residues.

The sequence derives from a man in his sixties with active or convalescent COVID-19. Sequenced material: peripheral blood. This chain joins TRBV5-1 and TRBJ2-1; maybe TRBD2 (5 bases). The CDR3 protein is CASSLAMGSNEQFF. In DNA form, the CDR3 reads TGCGCCAGCAGCTTGGCCATGGGGAGTAATGAGCAGTTCTTC.